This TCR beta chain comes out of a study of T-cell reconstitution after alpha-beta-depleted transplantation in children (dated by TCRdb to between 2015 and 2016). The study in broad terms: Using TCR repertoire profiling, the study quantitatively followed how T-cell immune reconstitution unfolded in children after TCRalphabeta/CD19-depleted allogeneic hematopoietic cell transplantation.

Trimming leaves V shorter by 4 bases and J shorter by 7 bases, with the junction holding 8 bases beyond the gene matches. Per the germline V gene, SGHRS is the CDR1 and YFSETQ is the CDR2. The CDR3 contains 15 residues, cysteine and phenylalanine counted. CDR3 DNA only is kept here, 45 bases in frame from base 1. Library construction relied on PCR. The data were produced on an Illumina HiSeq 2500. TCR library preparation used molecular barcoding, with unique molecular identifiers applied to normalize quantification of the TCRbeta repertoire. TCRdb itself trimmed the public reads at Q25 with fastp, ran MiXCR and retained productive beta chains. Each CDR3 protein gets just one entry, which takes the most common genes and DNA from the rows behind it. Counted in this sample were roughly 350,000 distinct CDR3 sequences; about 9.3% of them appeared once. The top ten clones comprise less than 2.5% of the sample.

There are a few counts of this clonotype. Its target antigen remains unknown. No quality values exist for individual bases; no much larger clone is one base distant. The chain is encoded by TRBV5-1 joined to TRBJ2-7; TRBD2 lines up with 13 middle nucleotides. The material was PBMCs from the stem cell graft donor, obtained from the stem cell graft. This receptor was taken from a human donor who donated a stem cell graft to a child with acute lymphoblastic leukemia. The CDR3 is CASSAGLAGVVEQYF. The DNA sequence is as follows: TGCGCCAGCAGCGCCGGACTAGCGGGAGTCGTTGAGCAGTACTTC.